What follows is one TCR beta chain and its context. This sample is drawn from a study of blood T cell repertoires in COVID-19. The CDR3 totals 15 residues. Germline trimming cut 8 bases from V and 7 bases from J; bases unmatched to any gene: 9. CDR1 is MNHEY, CDR2 SVGAGI, per germline. Sequencing used immunoSEQ multiplex PCR; TCRdb keeps in-frame clones, though not all of them. The sample contains 150,000 to 200,000 clones, around 80% of which appear only once. Material: peripheral blood. The chain has TRBV6-5 and TRBJ2-1; 12 bases match TRBD2. This receptor was identified in a woman aged 70-85 years with COVID-19, enrolled during active disease. CDR3 bases: TGTGCCAGCCGGTCTAGCGGGGGGGCCTGGAATGAGCAGTTCTTC. Protein product: CASRSSGGAWNEQFF.